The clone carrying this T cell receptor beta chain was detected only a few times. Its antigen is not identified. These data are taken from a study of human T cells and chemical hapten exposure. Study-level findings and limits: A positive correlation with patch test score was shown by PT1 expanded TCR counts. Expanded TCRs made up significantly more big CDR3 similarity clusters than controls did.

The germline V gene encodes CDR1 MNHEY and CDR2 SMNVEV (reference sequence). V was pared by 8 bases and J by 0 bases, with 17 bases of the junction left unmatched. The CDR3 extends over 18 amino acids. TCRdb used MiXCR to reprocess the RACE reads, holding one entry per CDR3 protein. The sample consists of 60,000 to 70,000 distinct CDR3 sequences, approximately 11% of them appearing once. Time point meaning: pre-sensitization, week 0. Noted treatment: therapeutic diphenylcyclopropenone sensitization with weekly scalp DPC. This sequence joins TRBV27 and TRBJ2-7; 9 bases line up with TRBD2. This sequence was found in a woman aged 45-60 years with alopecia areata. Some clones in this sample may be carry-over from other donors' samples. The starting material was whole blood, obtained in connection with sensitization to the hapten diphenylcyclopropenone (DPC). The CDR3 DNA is TGTGCCAGCTCCATGACTAGCGGATCCCCTTATTCCTCCTACGAGCAGTACTTC. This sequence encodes CASSMTSGSPYSSYEQYF.